This T cell receptor (beta chain) originates from a study of CD8 T cells in Susac syndrome. Reverse transcription of about 0.45 to 1 ug RNA was carried out with random hexamers. TCRdb itself ran the immunoSEQ multiplex PCR reads through MiXCR, one entry per CDR3 protein. This sample has 75,000 to 100,000 distinct CDR3 sequences; 94% occur once, and the top ten carry 0.26%. The controls were healthy donors who were matched for age and sex. Sequencing used CD8+ T cells from PBMCs. This sequence originates from a human donor in good health.

The CDR3 DNA follows: TGTGCCAGCAGCGTAGATGGAGTGGTTTCACCCTACGAGCAGTACTTC. Its protein is CASSVDGVVSPYEQYF. The chain carries TRBV9 and TRBJ2-7; D remains ambiguous. CDR3 length: 16 amino acids. The germline CDR1 and CDR2 sequences are SGDLS and YYNGEE. V was shortened by 0 bases and J by 2 bases, with 15 bases between the two germline ends.